The rows below give T cell receptor beta chains drawn from one sample of a study of cytomegalovirus exposure and HLA in healthy donors. Measured with immunoSEQ multiplex PCR; TCRdb has only the in-frame clones, and not every one. The table has 200,000 to 250,000 clones, approximately 88% seen once. Sequencing was performed on PBMCs. These TCRs come from a young woman in good health and CMV-seropositive. Each CDR3 is given with its conserved first and last residue. Fields, in order: D gene, clone size, V gene, J gene, CDR3 DNA, CDR3 protein. D genes are given only for firm matches. Some rows mark clone size as missing; the rest say once, few, many or name a class of expanded clone.

>NA|NA|TRBV5-1|TRBJ2-1
TGCGCCAGCAGCTTGGACATGGACAATGAGCAGTTCTTC
CASSLDMDNEQFF
>NA|once|TRBV29-1|TRBJ2-6
TGCAGCGTTGCAACCTTATCTGGGGCCAACGTCCTGACTTTC
CSVATLSGANVLTF
>NA|NA|TRBV15|TRBJ1-5
TGTGCCACCAGCGAAGGGCGCAATCAGCCCCAGCATTTT
CATSEGRNQPQHF
>TRBD1|NA|TRBV7-9|TRBJ2-5
TGTGCCAGCAGCCAATCGACAGGGATGGAGACCCAGTACTTC
CASSQSTGMETQYF
>TRBD1|NA|TRBV4-1|TRBJ1-2
TGCGCCAGCAGCCTTCGAGGACAGGGGACCTTCCATGGCTACACCTTC
CASSLRGQGTFHGYTF
>NA|NA|TRBV7-3|TRBJ2-5
TGTGCCAGCAGCTTACGACCGGGATCAGAGACCCAGTACTTC
CASSLRPGSETQYF
>NA|NA|TRBV27|TRBJ1-2
TGTGCCAGCAGTTTATCGAATGGGAACGGCTACACCTTC
CASSLSNGNGYTF
>NA|NA|TRBV25-1|TRBJ2-7
TGTGCCAGCAGTGGCCGGGGGACTGCTCTGTACGAGCAGTACTTC
CASSGRGTALYEQYF
>NA|NA|TRBV9|TRBJ1-2
TGTGCCAGCGTCAGCCTCGGATTACGCTACACCTTC
CASVSLGLRYTF
>NA|few|TRBV10-3|TRBJ2-7
TGTGCCATCGGACTTAGCTCCTACGAGCAGTACTTC
CAIGLSSYEQYF
>TRBD1|few|TRBV18|TRBJ2-2
TGTGCCAGCTCACCAACGGACAGGGACACCGGGGAGCTGTTTTTT
CASSPTDRDTGELFF
>TRBD1|NA|TRBV27|TRBJ1-1
TGTGCCAGCAGTTTTCCGGAGAAAACAGGACAGGGTAGGACTGAAGCTTTCTTT
CASSFPEKTGQGRTEAFF
>NA|NA|TRBV28|TRBJ1-1
TGTGCCAGCAGTCCGATCTATGCCACTGAAGCTTTCTTT
CASSPIYATEAFF
>NA|NA|TRBV28|TRBJ1-2
TGTGCCAGCACTTCAGAGGGCCTCTCTTATGGCTACACCTTC
CASTSEGLSYGYTF
>NA|few|TRBV6-1|TRBJ2-3
TGTGCCAGCAAGGCCTACACAGATACGCAGTATTTT
CASKAYTDTQYF
>NA|NA|TRBV7-2|TRBJ1-5
TGTGCCAGCAGCTTAGTAGCTCCAGGGGACGGTTGGTATCAGCCCCAGCATTTT
CASSLVAPGDGWYQPQHF
>NA|NA|TRBV5-6|TRBJ2-1
TGTGCCAGCAGCTCTGGGCCCCCTAATGAGCAGTTCTTC
CASSSGPPNEQFF